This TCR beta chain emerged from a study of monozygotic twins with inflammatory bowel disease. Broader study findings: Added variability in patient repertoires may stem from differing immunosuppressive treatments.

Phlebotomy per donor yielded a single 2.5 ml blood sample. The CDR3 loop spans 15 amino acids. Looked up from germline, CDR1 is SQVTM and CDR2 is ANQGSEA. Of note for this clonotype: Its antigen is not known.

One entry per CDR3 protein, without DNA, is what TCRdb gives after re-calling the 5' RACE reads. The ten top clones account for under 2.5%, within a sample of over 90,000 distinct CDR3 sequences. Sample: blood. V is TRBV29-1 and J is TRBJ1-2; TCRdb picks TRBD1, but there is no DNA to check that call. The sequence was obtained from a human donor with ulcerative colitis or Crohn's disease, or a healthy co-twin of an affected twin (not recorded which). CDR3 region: CSQVPLAGIDYGYTF. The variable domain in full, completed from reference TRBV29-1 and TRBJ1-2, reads SAVISQKPSRDICQRGTSLTIQCQVDSQVTMMFWYRQQPGQSLTLIATANQGSEATYESGFVIDKFPISRPNLTFSTLTVSNMSPEDSSIYLCSQVPLAGIDYGYTFGSGTRLTVV.